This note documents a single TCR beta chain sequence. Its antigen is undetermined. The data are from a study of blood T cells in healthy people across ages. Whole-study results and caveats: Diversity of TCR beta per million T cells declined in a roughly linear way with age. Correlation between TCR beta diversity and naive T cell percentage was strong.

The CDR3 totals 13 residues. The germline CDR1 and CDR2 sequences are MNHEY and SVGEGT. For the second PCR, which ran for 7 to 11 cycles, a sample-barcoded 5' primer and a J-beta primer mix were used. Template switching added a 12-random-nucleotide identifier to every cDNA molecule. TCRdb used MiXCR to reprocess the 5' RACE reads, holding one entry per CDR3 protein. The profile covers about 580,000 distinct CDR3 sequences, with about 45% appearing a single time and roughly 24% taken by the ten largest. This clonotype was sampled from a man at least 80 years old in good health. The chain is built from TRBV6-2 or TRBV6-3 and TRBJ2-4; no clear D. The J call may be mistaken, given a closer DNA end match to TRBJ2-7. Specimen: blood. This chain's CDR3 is CASSDDGDYEQYF. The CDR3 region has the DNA TGTGCCAGCAGTGACGACGGAGACTACGAGCAGTACTTC.